The 15 T cell receptor beta chains in this list originate from one sample, sequenced in a study of blood T cell repertoires in COVID-19. Sequenced by immunoSEQ multiplex PCR; TCRdb stores in-frame clones only, minus some. The data contain 190,000 or so clones, around 81% of them singletons. The sample comprised PBMCs or T cells enriched from blood (not recorded which). The receptors here all came from a man in his forties who had recovered from COVID-19.

CDR3: CASSLSTNYGYTF. The CDR3 DNA follows: TGTGCCAGCAGTCTCAGTACTAACTATGGCTACACCTTC. The chain uses TRBV6-2 or TRBV6-3 and TRBJ1-2, with unresolved D. The CDR3 length is 13 residues. Germline CDR1 and CDR2: MNHEY and SVGEGT. V lost 5 bases and J lost 0, with 7 bases in between.

This clone was recorded only once. The J gene is TRBJ1-4, the V gene TRBV28; possible D gene TRBD1, 5 bases. CDR3 length: 12 amino acids. Germline V gives CDR1 MDHEN, CDR2 SYDVKM. V lost 6 bases, J lost 7 bases, and 9 bases lay in between. DNA of the CDR3: TGTGCCAGCAGGATAAGGGGTGAAAAACTGTTTTTT. The encoded protein is CASRIRGEKLFF.

This clone was detected only once. This sequence joins TRBV4-1 and TRBJ2-7; 9 bases agree with TRBD1. The junction had 3 bases not matched to a gene; V was cut back by 1 base and J by 2 bases. The germline V gene has CDR1 MGHRA and CDR2 YSYEKL. This CDR3 region has 15 residues. The CDR3 sequence: CASSQVGTGTYEQYF. The CDR3 DNA reads as TGCGCCAGCAGCCAAGTTGGGACAGGGACCTACGAGCAGTACTTC.

The CDR3 sequence: CAISSTAGSEAFF. DNA for the CDR3: TGTGCCATCAGCTCCACCGCAGGATCTGAAGCTTTCTTT. J is TRBJ1-1 and V is TRBV10-3; D is unresolved. Trimming pared 6 bases from V and 6 bases from J, leaving 14 bases between. Germline assignment: CDR1 ENHRY and CDR2 SYGVKD. The CDR3 has 13 amino acids.

This chain links TRBV10-3 with TRBJ1-4; 7 positions match TRBD1. This CDR3 comprises 14 residues. Germline V lookup: CDR1 ENHRY, CDR2 SYGVKD. The junction had 5 bases not matched to a gene; V was cut back by 3 bases and J by 7 bases. The CDR3: CAISERGGGEKLFF. CDR3 DNA sequence: TGTGCCATCAGTGAAAGAGGGGGCGGTGAAAAACTGTTTTTT.

The chain links TRBV11-2 to TRBJ2-5, with D tentatively TRBD2 (6 bases). From germline, CDR1 is SGHAT and CDR2 FQNNGV. The CDR3 runs 13 residues. V lost 1 base and J 5 bases, leaving 8 bases between the germline ends. Written as DNA, the CDR3 is TGTGCCAGCAGCTTAGGGGGGAGGGAGACCCAGTACTTC. Translating it yields CASSLGGRETQYF.

The V and J genes are TRBV27 and TRBJ1-6; D gene uncertain. CDR1 is MNHEY, CDR2 SMNVEV, per germline (reference sequence). V gave up 2 bases and J gave up 0 bases, with 11 bases separating them. This CDR3 contains 17 residues. CDR3 amino acids: CASSLVISSSYNSPLHF. The CDR3 DNA follows: TGTGCCAGCAGTTTAGTTATTTCGAGCTCCTATAATTCACCCCTCCACTTT.

V usage is TRBV7-2 and J usage is TRBJ1-4; possible D gene TRBD1, 5 bases. V shed 2 bases and J shed 6 bases, with 13 bases lying between them. This CDR3 region has 15 residues. Germline CDR1 is SGHTA and CDR2 is FQGNSA. In nucleotides, the CDR3 is TGTGCCAGCAGCTTAATGATTGGGGCGGATGAAAAACTGTTTTTT. Its translation is CASSLMIGADEKLFF.

This clone has a handful of counts. CDR3 sequence: CASSVSGLGGYTF. The CDR3 DNA reads TGTGCCAGCAGCGTATCAGGGCTAGGAGGCTACACCTTC. The rearrangement links TRBV9 to TRBJ1-2; possibly TRBD1 for D (5 bases). CDR3 size: 13 residues. The ends were cut back, 1 base at V and 8 bases at J, with 12 bases in the middle. Germline assignment: CDR1 SGDLS and CDR2 YYNGEE.

The chain couples TRBV5-1 to TRBJ2-5; possibly TRBD2 for D (5 bases). Trimming stripped 0 bases from V and 5 bases from J, with 17 bases between. The germline CDR1 and CDR2 sequences are SGHRS and YFSETQ. The CDR3 sequence is 16 residues long. CDR3 sequence: CASSLGFDGVGETQYF. In nucleotides, the CDR3 is TGCGCCAGCAGCTTGGGCTTTGACGGGGTAGGGGAGACCCAGTACTTC.

The chain joins TRBV7-9 to TRBJ1-3; a possible D gene is TRBD1 (5 bases). This CDR3 has 17 residues. Germline CDR1 SEHNR, CDR2 FQNEAQ (reference sequence). V was trimmed by 4 bases and J by 9 bases, leaving 25 bases between them. DNA of the CDR3: TGTGCCAGCAGCTCCCCTGTAGGCCAGCGGATCGGGGGCACCATATATTTT. It codes for CASSSPVGQRIGGTIYF.

The chain has TRBV19 and TRBJ1-1; D remains unclear. Between the trimmed V and J ends, which lost 4 bases and 0 bases, there was a span of 9 bases. Germline V gives CDR1 LNHDA, CDR2 SQIVND (reference sequence). CDR3 size: 14 residues. CDR3 protein: CASSSITVNTEAFF. DNA of the CDR3: TGTGCCAGTAGTAGTATAACGGTGAACACTGAAGCTTTCTTT.

The chain uses TRBV6-1 and TRBJ1-5; 8 positions match TRBD1. V was pared by 1 base and J by 2 bases, with 1 base of the junction left unmatched. This CDR3 comprises 15 residues. CDR1 MNHNS and CDR2 SASEGT come from the germline V gene. CDR3 residues: CASSEGGQGNQPQHF. CDR3 DNA: TGTGCCAGCAGTGAAGGGGGACAGGGCAATCAGCCCCAGCATTTT.

Only one count was recorded for this clone. J is TRBJ2-7 and V is TRBV4-1; 8 bases match TRBD1. Germline CDR1 MGHRA, CDR2 YSYEKL. This CDR3 has 14 amino acids. V gave up 1 base and J gave up 4 bases; unmatched junction bases: 3. The CDR3 sequence is CASSQGRTGYEQYF. The CDR3, as DNA: TGCGCCAGCAGCCAAGGAAGGACAGGGTACGAGCAGTACTTC.

The V gene is TRBV7-9, the J gene TRBJ2-7; D is undetermined. The V gene lost 3 bases and the J gene lost 4 bases, with 7 bases spanning the gap. The CDR3 runs 12 residues. Germline CDR1 SEHNR, CDR2 FQNEAQ (reference sequence). The CDR3 sequence: CASSFERYEQYF. The CDR3 DNA reads TGTGCCAGCAGCTTCGAACGGTACGAGCAGTACTTC.